This T cell receptor (beta chain) came from a study of blood T cell repertoires in COVID-19. Study-level information: Samples taken during acute and convalescent COVID-19 were collected in the United States, Italy and Spain. T cells, B-cell-depleted T cells, or PBMCs provided the cDNA or gDNA that served as material.

The authors' processing: Reference gene primer amplification yielded estimated nucleated cell counts. Here immunoSEQ multiplex PCR was the method, and the copy in TCRdb shows in-frame clones only, minus some. That table is the source of V, J and clone size, and D and trimming were worked out from the DNA. The table has 80,000 to 95,000 clones, roughly nine tenths seen once. The V gene end was trimmed by 6 bases and the J gene end by 1 base; junction bases not matched to a gene: 7. CDR3 length: 15 residues. Germline CDR1 SQVTM, CDR2 ANQGSEA. The V gene is TRBV29-1, the J gene TRBJ2-2; 8 nucleotides agree with TRBD1. The sequence was collected from a woman between 65 and 79 years old with acute or convalescent COVID-19. The sample was peripheral blood. As DNA, the CDR3 is TGCAGCGTAAAGGACAGGGCGGGGAACACCGGGGAGCTGTTTTTT. Translating gives CSVKDRAGNTGELFF.